The TCR beta chain under discussion was sequenced for a study of T cell changes during pregnancy in multiple sclerosis. Sequencing was performed with immunoSEQ multiplex PCR; in TCRdb, only in-frame clones are kept and a portion is missing. The sample has around 83,000 clones; about 90% are singletons. Trimming removed 3 bases from V and 7 bases from J; junction bases left unmatched: 5. The CDR3 loop spans 15 amino acids. The germline gives CDR1 SGDLS, CDR2 YYNGEE. The chain links TRBV9 to TRBJ1-5, with 12 bases lining up with TRBD1. The material was CD4+ T cells from peripheral blood mononuclear cells, obtained in the second trimester of pregnancy. The clonotype was recovered from a female donor with multiple sclerosis, enrolled in a pregnancy study. In DNA form, the CDR3 reads TGTGCCAGCAGCGCCCTCGGGACAGGGGGCCAGCCCCAGCATTTT. Residues: CASSALGTGGQPQHF.